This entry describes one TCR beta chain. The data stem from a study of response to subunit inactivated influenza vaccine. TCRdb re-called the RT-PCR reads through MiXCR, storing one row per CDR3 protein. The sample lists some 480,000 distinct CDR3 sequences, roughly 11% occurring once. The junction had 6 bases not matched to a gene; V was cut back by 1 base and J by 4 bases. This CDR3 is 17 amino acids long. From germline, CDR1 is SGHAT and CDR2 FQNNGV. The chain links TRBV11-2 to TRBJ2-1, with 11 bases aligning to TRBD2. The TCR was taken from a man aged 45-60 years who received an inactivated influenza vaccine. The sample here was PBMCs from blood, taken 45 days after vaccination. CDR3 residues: CASSLVTLAGGYNEQFF. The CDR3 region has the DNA TGTGCCAGCAGCTTAGTGACCCTAGCGGGGGGTTACAATGAGCAGTTCTTC.